This T cell receptor beta chain was sequenced in a study of human T cells and chemical hapten exposure. Across the whole study: Donors were sensitized with 2% DPC on the upper inner arm.

Time point defined: patch test 1, 2 weeks after DPC sensitization. The treatment here: therapeutic diphenylcyclopropenone sensitization with weekly scalp DPC. TCRdb itself ran the RACE reads through MiXCR, one entry per CDR3 protein. The sample contains a few hundred thousand distinct CDR3 sequences, roughly 5% of which appear only once. This TCR came from a woman aged 45 to 65 with alopecia areata. Some clones in this sample may be carry-over from other donors' samples. The sample here was whole blood, taken in connection with sensitization to the hapten diphenylcyclopropenone (DPC).

The CDR3 DNA is TGTGCCAGGGACAGCGGGGGTGAGACCCAGTACTTC. This codes for CARDSGGETQYF. The chain employs TRBV6-2 or TRBV6-3 and TRBJ2-5; 8 nucleotides line up with TRBD2. The CDR3 loop spans 12 amino acids. V lost 9 bases to trimming and J lost 5 bases; unmatched junction nucleotides: 5. CDR1 is MNHEY and CDR2 is SVGEGT in the germline V gene.